This T cell receptor beta chain was captured in a study of CD8 T cells in Susac syndrome (dated by TCRdb to the late 2010s). In terms of the full investigation: Whether CD8+ T cell activation and differentiation in Susac syndrome was antigen driven was tested using repertoire sequencing. CD8+ T cell repertoire clonality was compared between some 12 healthy donors, about 14 Susac syndrome patients and 15 multiple sclerosis patients.

Worth noting for this clonotype: Its recognized antigen is unknown. Per-base quality was not reported, and no clone a single base away is much larger than it.

Peripheral blood CD8+ and CD4+ T cells from healthy donors, Susac syndrome patients and multiple sclerosis patients were profiled by high-throughput TCR beta sequencing. The multiple sclerosis controls were treatment-naive patients whose relapsing-remitting disease, either stable or active, fulfilled the revised McDonald criteria. CD8+ TEMRA cells were enriched by FACS, while bulk CD8+ and CD4+ T cells were purified by magnetic negative isolation. Blood was drawn into EDTA tubes, processed within 24 hours, and PBMCs were isolated by density gradient centrifugation. PBMCs intended for TCR sequencing were frozen in liquid nitrogen and were later thawed in a 37 degrees C water bath. The sorted or isolated CD4+, CD8+ and CD8+ TEMRA cells reached a purity of at least 90%. Broader findings and caveats from the paper: The number of individuals in the TCR sequencing and HLA analysis was recognized as being relatively small.

CDR1 and CDR2 are drawn from the germline V gene: MGHRA, YSYEKL. Including the terminal cysteine and phenylalanine, the CDR3 comprises 15 residues. Of all the DNA, just the CDR3 is kept, 45 bases in frame from base 1. V ends up 3 bases short and J 3 bases short, with an unmatched junction base count of 2. RNA was extracted with the RNeasy kit and roughly 0.5 to 1 ug was reverse transcribed using random hexamers. The immunoSEQ multiplex PCR assay, which covers 54 Vbeta and 13 Jbeta segments, was used to amplify TCR beta CDR3 regions. Bias from PCR amplification was corrected by using a synthetic template baseline for primer optimization and for computational correction. As for how the authors treated the data: Only productive sequences were kept, with reads annotated to V, D and J genes according to IMGT and analyzed in immunoSEQ Analyzer. Clonality was computed as one minus Shannon entropy normalized by log2 of the number of productive unique sequences. Public and private clones were assessed among the 100 most prevalent clones of each patient and control. Clones were defined as Susac-specific when absent from the healthy and MS cohorts, from over 950 published viral clones and from other ImmuneACCESS disease sequences. TCRdb handled the public reads itself, with Q25 trimming in fastp and clone calling in MiXCR, and kept productive beta chains. For every CDR3 protein sequence, its rows merge into one entry that carries the most common genes and DNA. It is TCRdb's table, rather than the study itself, that gives the V and J calls and clone size. Counted in this sample were some 160,000 distinct CDR3 sequences; approximately 95% of them appeared once. The leading ten clones occupy around 0.15% of the sample.

The TCR comes from a human donor with multiple sclerosis. The source material was CD8+ T cells from PBMCs. This receptor chain uses TRBV4-1 and TRBJ2-1, and TRBD2 matches 10 of the central bases. The DNA sequence is given as TGCGCCAGCAGCCATGGGACTAGCGACTACAATGAGCAGTTCTTC. Translated, it gives CASSHGTSDYNEQFF.